These T cell receptor beta chains were read from a single sample in a study of CD8 T cells in Susac syndrome. From the immunoSEQ multiplex PCR reads, TCRdb called clonotypes with MiXCR, one entry per CDR3 protein. The profile shows about 430,000 distinct CDR3 sequences, roughly 85% of them singletons. The sample was CD8+ T cells from PBMCs. The origin of the receptors is a human donor with multiple sclerosis. The CDR3 runs from the conserved cysteine through the conserved F or W. Only part of the rows carry a size: once, few, many, or a class if the clone is expanded.

j_gene: TRBJ1-2; abundance: .; v_gene: TRBV5-1; len: 15; CDR3aa: CASSLAGQGSRRYTF
j_gene: TRBJ2-3; abundance: .; v_gene: TRBV4-1; len: 17; CDR3aa: CASSPDPGGRATDTQYF
j_gene: TRBJ1-2; abundance: .; v_gene: TRBV12-5; len: 16; CDR3aa: CASGFETVDTNYGYTF
j_gene: TRBJ2-1; abundance: .; v_gene: TRBV20-1; len: 15; CDR3aa: CSAEAGTSRKNEQFF
j_gene: TRBJ1-1; abundance: .; v_gene: TRBV20-1; len: 15; CDR3aa: CSARDRSRETTEAFF
j_gene: TRBJ1-6; abundance: .; v_gene: TRBV2; len: 15; CDR3aa: CASSEPTGVVSPLHF
j_gene: TRBJ1-5; abundance: .; v_gene: TRBV4-1; len: 15; CDR3aa: CASSQDAGGNQPQHF
j_gene: TRBJ1-5; abundance: .; v_gene: TRBV6-5; len: 15; CDR3aa: CASRLFEAPMWPQHF
j_gene: TRBJ2-5; abundance: once; v_gene: TRBV7-7; len: 16; CDR3aa: CASSPPLAGVMETQYF
j_gene: TRBJ2-3; abundance: .; v_gene: TRBV11-2; len: 15; CDR3aa: CASSIAGGPTDTQYF
j_gene: TRBJ2-6; abundance: .; v_gene: TRBV2; len: 15; CDR3aa: CASSETGFGANVLTF
j_gene: TRBJ1-2; abundance: once; v_gene: TRBV5-4; len: 17; CDR3aa: CASTTTLNRRGAYGYTF
j_gene: TRBJ2-7; abundance: .; v_gene: TRBV5-1; len: 12; CDR3aa: CASSRGGLEQYF
j_gene: TRBJ2-6; abundance: .; v_gene: TRBV11-1; len: 15; CDR3aa: CASSSEEPWANVLTF
j_gene: TRBJ2-7; abundance: .; v_gene: TRBV12-3/TRBV12-4; len: 14; CDR3aa: CASSFASGRGEQYF
j_gene: TRBJ2-6; abundance: .; v_gene: TRBV3-1; len: 17; CDR3aa: CASSPIGAGNGANVLTF
j_gene: TRBJ2-7; abundance: .; v_gene: TRBV20-1; len: 14; CDR3aa: CSARGLDTTYEQYF
j_gene: TRBJ2-7; abundance: .; v_gene: TRBV5-1; len: 15; CDR3aa: CASSPDMDETYEQYF
j_gene: TRBJ1-5; abundance: .; v_gene: TRBV4-1; len: 16; CDR3aa: CASSQVTGYSNQPQHF
j_gene: TRBJ2-1; abundance: .; v_gene: TRBV10-3; len: 16; CDR3aa: CAISPPIAGAYNEQFF
j_gene: TRBJ2-5; abundance: .; v_gene: TRBV4-1; len: 14; CDR3aa: CASSQKLAGETQYF
j_gene: TRBJ2-5; abundance: .; v_gene: TRBV12-3/TRBV12-4; len: 13; CDR3aa: CASSPTSLETQYF
j_gene: TRBJ2-1; abundance: .; v_gene: TRBV11-2; len: 12; CDR3aa: CASRSRVDEQFF
j_gene: TRBJ2-2; abundance: .; v_gene: TRBV10-3; len: 12; CDR3aa: CAISVGTGELFF
j_gene: TRBJ2-1; abundance: .; v_gene: TRBV6-5; len: 13; CDR3aa: CASSFSEINEQFF
j_gene: TRBJ2-1; abundance: .; v_gene: TRBV2; len: 13; CDR3aa: CASSGGLNNEQFF
j_gene: TRBJ1-5; abundance: .; v_gene: TRBV13; len: 14; CDR3aa: CASSSRQADQPQHF
j_gene: TRBJ2-7; abundance: .; v_gene: TRBV5-1; len: 14; CDR3aa: CASSAGGYEDEQYF
j_gene: TRBJ1-5; abundance: .; v_gene: TRBV4-1; len: 15; CDR3aa: CASSRGGQGGQPQHF
j_gene: TRBJ1-6; abundance: .; v_gene: TRBV6-1; len: 14; CDR3aa: CASSQYPENSPLHF